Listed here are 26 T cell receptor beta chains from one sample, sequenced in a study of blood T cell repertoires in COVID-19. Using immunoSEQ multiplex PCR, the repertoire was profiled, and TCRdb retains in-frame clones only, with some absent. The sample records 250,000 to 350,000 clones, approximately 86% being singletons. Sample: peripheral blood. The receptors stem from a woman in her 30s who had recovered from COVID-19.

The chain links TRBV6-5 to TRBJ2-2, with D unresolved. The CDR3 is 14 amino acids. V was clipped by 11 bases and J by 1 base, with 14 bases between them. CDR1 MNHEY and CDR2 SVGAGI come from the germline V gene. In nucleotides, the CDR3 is TGTGCCGGATCTAGGCTAAGGAACACCGGGGAGCTGTTTTTT. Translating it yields CAGSRLRNTGELFF.

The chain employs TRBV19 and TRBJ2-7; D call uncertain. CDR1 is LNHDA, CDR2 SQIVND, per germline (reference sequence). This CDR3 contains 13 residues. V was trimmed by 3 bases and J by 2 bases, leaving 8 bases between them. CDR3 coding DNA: TGTGCCAGTAGTATTGGCAGGACCTACGAGCAGTACTTC. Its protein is CASSIGRTYEQYF.

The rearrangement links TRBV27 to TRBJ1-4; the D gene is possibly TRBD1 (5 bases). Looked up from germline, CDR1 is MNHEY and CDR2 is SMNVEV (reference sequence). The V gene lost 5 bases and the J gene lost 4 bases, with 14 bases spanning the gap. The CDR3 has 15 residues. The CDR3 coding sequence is TGTGCCAGCAGTAGACGACAGTGGGGTAATGAAAAACTGTTTTTT. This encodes CASSRRQWGNEKLFF. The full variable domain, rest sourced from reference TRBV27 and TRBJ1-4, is EAQVTQNPRYLITVTGKKLTVTCSQNMNHEYMSWYRQDPGLGLRQIYYSMNVEVTDKGDVPEGYKVSRKEKRNFPLILESPSPNQTSLYFCASSRRQWGNEKLFFGSGTQLSVL.

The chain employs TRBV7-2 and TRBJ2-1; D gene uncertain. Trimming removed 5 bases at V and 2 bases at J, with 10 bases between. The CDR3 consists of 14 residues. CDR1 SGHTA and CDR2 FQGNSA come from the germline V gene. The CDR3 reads CASSNYPPYNEQFF. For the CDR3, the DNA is TGTGCCAGCAGCAACTACCCCCCCTACAATGAGCAGTTCTTC.

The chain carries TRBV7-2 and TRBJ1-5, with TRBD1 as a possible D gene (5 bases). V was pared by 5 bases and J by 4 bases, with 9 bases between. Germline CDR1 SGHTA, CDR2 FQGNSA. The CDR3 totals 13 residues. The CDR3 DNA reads TGTGCCAGCAGCCCCGGGGGAAATCAGCCCCAGCATTTT. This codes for CASSPGGNQPQHF.

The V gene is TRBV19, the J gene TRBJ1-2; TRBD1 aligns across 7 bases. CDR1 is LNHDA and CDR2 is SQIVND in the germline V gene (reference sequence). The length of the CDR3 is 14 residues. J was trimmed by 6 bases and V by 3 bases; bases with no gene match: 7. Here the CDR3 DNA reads TGTGCCAGTAGTATGGGGACAGACACCAATGGCTACACCTTC. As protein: CASSMGTDTNGYTF.

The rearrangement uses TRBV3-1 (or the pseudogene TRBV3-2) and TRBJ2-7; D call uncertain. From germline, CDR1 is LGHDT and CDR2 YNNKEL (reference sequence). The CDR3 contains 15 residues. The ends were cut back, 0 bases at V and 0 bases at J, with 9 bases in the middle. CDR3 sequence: CASSQDGGSSYEQYF. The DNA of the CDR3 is TGTGCCAGCAGCCAAGATGGCGGAAGCTCCTACGAGCAGTACTTC.

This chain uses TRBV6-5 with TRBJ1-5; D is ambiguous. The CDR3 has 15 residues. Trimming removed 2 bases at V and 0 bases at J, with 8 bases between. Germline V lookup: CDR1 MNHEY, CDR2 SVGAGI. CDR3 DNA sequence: TGTGCCAGCAGTTACCAAGCGTATAGCAATCAGCCCCAGCATTTT. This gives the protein CASSYQAYSNQPQHF.

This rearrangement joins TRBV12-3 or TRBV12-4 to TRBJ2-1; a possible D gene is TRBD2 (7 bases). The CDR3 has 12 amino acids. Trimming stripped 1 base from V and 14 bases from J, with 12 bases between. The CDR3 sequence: CASSLGGGTKFF. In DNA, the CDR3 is TGTGCCAGCAGTTTAGGGGGGGGCACTAAGTTCTTC.

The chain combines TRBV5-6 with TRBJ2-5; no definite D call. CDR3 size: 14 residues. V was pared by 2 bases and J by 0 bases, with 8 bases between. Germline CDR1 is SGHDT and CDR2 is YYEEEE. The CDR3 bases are TGTGCCAGCAGCTTACAGAGTGACCAAGAGACCCAGTACTTC. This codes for CASSLQSDQETQYF.

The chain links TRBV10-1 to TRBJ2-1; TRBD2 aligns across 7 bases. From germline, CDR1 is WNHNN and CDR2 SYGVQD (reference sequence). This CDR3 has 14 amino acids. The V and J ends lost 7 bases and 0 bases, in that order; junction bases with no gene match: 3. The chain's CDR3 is CASKGGGSYNEQFF. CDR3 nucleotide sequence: TGCGCCAGCAAAGGCGGGGGCTCCTACAATGAGCAGTTCTTC.

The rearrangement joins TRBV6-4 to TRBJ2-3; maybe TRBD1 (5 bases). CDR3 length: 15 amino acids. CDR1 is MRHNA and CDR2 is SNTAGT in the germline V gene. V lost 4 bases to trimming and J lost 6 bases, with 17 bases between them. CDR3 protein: CASSASGSLRDTQYF. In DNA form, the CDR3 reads TGTGCCAGCAGTGCATCAGGGTCCTTGAGGGATACGCAGTATTTT.

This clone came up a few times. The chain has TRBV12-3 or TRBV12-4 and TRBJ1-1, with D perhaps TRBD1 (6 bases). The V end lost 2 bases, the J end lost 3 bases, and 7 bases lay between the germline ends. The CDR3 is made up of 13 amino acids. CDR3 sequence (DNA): TGTGCCAGCAGTTTACAGGGGTACACTGAAGCTTTCTTT. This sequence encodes CASSLQGYTEAFF.

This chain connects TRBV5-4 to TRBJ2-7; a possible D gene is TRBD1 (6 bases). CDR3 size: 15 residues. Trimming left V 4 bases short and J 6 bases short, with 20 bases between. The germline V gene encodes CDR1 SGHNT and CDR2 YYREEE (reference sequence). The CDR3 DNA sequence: TGTGCCAGCAGCCCTCGGACAGCCCTAGTCAGCGAGCAGTACTTC. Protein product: CASSPRTALVSEQYF.

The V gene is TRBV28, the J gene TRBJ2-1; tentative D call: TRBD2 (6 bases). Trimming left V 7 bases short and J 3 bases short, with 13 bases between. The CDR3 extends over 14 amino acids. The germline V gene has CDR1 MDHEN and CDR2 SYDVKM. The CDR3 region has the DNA TGTGCCAGCACCCTCGGAGGGAACTACAATGAGCAGTTCTTC. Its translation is CASTLGGNYNEQFF.

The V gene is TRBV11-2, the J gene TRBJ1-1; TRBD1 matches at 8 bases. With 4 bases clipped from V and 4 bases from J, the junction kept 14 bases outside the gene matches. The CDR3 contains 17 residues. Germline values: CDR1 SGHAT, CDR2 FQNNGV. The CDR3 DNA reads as TGTGCCAGCAGCTCCCAGGACAGGGTCTGGGCAAGCACTGAAGCTTTCTTT. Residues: CASSSQDRVWASTEAFF. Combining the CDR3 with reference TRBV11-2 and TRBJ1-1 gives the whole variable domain EAGVAQSPRYKIIEKRQSVAFWCNPISGHATLYWYQQILGQGPKLLIQFQNNGVVDDSQLPKDRFSAERLKGVDSTLKIQPAKLEDSAVYLCASSSQDRVWASTEAFFGQGTRLTVV.

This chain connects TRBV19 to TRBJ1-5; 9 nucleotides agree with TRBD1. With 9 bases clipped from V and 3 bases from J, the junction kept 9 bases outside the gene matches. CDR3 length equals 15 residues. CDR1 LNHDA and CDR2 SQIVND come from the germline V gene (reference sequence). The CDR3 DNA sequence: TGTGCCAGCGATGACAGGGGGATTTACAATCAGCCCCAGCATTTT. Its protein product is CASDDRGIYNQPQHF.

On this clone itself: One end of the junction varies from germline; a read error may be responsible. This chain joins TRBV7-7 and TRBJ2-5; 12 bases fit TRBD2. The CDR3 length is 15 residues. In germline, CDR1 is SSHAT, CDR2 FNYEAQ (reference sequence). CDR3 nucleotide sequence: TGTGCTAGCAGCCCTAGCGGGGGGGCCGGAGAGACCCAGTACTTC. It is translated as CASSPSGGAGETQYF.

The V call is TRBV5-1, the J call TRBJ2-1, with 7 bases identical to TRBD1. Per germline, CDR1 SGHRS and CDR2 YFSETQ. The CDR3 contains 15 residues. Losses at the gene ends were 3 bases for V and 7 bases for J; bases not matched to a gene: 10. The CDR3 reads CASSSPRQGVNEQFF. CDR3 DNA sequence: TGCGCCAGCAGCTCGCCCAGACAGGGTGTAAATGAGCAGTTCTTC.

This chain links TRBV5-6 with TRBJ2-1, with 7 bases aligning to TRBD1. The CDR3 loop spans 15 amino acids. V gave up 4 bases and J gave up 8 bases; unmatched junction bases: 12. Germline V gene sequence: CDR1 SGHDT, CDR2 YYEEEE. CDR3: CASSQLLTGIDEQFF. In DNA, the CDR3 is TGTGCCAGCAGCCAGCTCCTGACAGGGATCGATGAGCAGTTCTTC. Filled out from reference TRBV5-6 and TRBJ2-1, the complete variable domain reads DAGVTQSPTHLIKTRGQQVTLRCSPKSGHDTVSWYQQALGQGPQFIFQYYEEEERQRGNFPDRFSGHQFPNYSSELNVNALLLGDSALYLCASSQLLTGIDEQFFGPGTRLTVL.

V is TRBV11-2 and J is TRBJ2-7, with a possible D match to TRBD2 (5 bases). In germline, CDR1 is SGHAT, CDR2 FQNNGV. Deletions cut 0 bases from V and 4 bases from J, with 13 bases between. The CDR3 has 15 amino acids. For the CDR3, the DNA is TGTGCCAGCAGCTTAGAATTAGCGTCCGGGTACGAGCAGTACTTC. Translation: CASSLELASGYEQYF.

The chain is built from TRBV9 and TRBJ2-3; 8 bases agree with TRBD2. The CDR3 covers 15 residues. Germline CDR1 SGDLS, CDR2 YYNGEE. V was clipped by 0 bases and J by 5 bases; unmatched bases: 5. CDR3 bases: TGTGCCAGCAGCGTAGAGGCGGGGGGAGGAGATACGCAGTATTTT. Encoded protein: CASSVEAGGGDTQYF.

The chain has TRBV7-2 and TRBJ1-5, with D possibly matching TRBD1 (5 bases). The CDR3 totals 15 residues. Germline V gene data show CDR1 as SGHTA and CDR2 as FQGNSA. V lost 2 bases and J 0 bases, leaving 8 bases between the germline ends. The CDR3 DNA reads TGTGCCAGCAGCTTAAGTACAGGTAGCAATCAGCCCCAGCATTTT. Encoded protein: CASSLSTGSNQPQHF.

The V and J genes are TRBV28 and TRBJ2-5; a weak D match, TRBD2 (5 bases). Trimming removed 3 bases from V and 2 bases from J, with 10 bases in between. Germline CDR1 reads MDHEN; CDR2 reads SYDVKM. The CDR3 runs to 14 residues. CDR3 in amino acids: CASSLPGDQETQYF. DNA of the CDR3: TGTGCCAGCAGTTTGCCCGGGGATCAAGAGACCCAGTACTTC.

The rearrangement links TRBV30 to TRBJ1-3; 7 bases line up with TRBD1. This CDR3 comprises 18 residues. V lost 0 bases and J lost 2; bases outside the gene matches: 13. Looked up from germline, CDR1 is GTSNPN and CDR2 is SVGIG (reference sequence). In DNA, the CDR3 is TGTGCCTGGAGTGTATTGGCCCCCCAAACAGGGGCTGGAAACACCATATATTTT. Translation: CAWSVLAPQTGAGNTIYF.

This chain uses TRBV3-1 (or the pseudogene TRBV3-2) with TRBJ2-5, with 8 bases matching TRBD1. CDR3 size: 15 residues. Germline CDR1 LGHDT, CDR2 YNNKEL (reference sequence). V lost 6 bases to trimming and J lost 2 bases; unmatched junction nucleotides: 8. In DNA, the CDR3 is TGTGCCAGCAGGACAACAGGGACAGGTCAAGAGACCCAGTACTTC. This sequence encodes CASRTTGTGQETQYF.